This TCR beta chain was identified in a study of blood T cell repertoires in COVID-19. The V gene end was trimmed by 9 bases and the J gene end by 8 bases; junction bases not matched to a gene: 4. The CDR3 loop spans 11 amino acids. Assay used: immunoSEQ multiplex PCR; TCRdb lists only in-frame clones, some missing. The sample has about 150,000 clones, about 83% seen once. The rearrangement joins TRBV12-3 or TRBV12-4 to TRBJ1-2; the match to TRBD1 covers 9 bases. This receptor was obtained from a man aged 50 to 59 with acute or convalescent COVID-19. The specimen was peripheral blood. The CDR3, as DNA: TGTGCCAGTAACAGGGGGCCGGGCTACACCTTC. Its translation is CASNRGPGYTF.